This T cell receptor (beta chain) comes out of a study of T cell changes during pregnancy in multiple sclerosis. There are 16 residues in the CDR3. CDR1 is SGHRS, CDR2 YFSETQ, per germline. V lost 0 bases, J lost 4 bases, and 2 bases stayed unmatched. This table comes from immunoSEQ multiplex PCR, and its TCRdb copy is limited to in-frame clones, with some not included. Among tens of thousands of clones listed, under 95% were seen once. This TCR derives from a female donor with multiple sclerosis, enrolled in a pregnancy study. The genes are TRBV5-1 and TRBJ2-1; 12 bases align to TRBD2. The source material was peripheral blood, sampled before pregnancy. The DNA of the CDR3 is TGCGCCAGCAGCTTGGTTGGGACTAGCGGGTACAATGAGCAGTTCTTC. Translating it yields CASSLVGTSGYNEQFF.